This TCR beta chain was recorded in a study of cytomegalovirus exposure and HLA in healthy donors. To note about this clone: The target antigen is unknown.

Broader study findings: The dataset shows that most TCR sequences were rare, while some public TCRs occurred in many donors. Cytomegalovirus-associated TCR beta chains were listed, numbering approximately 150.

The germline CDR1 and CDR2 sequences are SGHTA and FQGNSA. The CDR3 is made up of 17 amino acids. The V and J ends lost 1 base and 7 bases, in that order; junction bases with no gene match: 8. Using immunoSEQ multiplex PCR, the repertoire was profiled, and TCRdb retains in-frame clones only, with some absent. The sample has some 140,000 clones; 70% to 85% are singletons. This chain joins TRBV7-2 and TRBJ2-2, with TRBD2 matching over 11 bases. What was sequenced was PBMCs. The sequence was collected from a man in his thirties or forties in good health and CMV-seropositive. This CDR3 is CASSLGISGGAGGELFF. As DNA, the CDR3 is TGTGCCAGCAGCTTAGGGATTAGCGGGGGGGCAGGCGGGGAGCTGTTTTTT.